This T cell receptor beta chain was retrieved from a study of shared clonotypes between healthy human individuals. V lost 2 bases to trimming and J lost 4 bases; unmatched junction nucleotides: 5. CDR3 length: 15 amino acids. Germline CDR1 and CDR2: KGHSH and LQKENI. On sorted subsets, replicate PCRs used about 0.2 ug DNA, or tens of thousands of T cell genomes. Profiling relied on immunoSEQ multiplex PCR, and the TCRdb table lists in-frame clones only, not all of them. The sample lists 2 million to 2.5 million clones, 90% to 95% occurring once. The sample consisted of naive CD4+ T cells from PBMCs. Specified subset: CD45RA+ positively selected. This clonotype was sampled from a man in his late teens or twenties in good health. Some clones in this sample may be carry-over from other donors' samples. The chain joins TRBV18 to TRBJ2-1; 7 bases are shared with TRBD1. CDR3 amino acids: CASSPGQAQYNEQFF. CDR3 bases: TGTGCCAGCTCACCAGGACAGGCCCAGTACAATGAGCAGTTCTTC.